Listed here is a single T cell receptor beta chain. The protocol was immunoSEQ multiplex PCR, while the TCRdb copy is restricted to in-frame clones and leaves out a portion. The table includes under 75,000 clones, roughly 80% detected once. The sort gate was single viable CD3+CD4+CD8-CD45RO+ cells for memory CD4+ T cells. This entry is derived from a study of memory CD4+ T cells and cytomegalovirus serostatus. This CDR3 spans 15 amino acids. V was shortened by 0 bases and J by 4 bases, with 12 bases between the two germline ends. Per the germline V gene, CDR1 is ENHRY and CDR2 is SYGVKD. The sequencing input was memory CD4+ T cells from blood. This receptor was taken from an adult in good health and CMV-seronegative. Some clones in this sample may be carry-over from other donors' samples. The chain carries TRBV10-3 and TRBJ1-1, with D possibly being TRBD1 (5 bases). This CDR3 reads CAISESNGGGTEAFF. The CDR3 DNA reads TGTGCCATCAGTGAGTCTAATGGGGGGGGCACTGAAGCTTTCTTT.